In its sample, the clone carrying this T cell receptor (beta chain) was seen a few times. The record originates from a study of early T cells in non-severe SARS-CoV-2 infection. TCRdb reanalysed the 5' RACE reads using MiXCR and keeps one entry per CDR3 protein. This sample has 60,000 to 75,000 distinct CDR3 sequences; approximately 12% occur once, and the top ten carry over 1.3%. Here the sequenced sample was whole blood, taken at baseline. This clonotype was obtained from an adult who was a healthcare worker with PCR-confirmed SARS-CoV-2 infection or an uninfected control (not recorded which).

The CDR3 nucleotides read TGCAGTGCTAGAGATCTAAAGGCAGGGGGATCCACCGGGGAGCTGTTTTTT. This translates into CSARDLKAGGSTGELFF. The genes are TRBV20-1 and TRBJ2-2, with 7 bases fitting TRBD1. With 0 bases clipped from V and 4 bases from J, the junction kept 11 bases outside the gene matches. Looked up from germline, CDR1 is DFQATT and CDR2 is SNEGSKA (reference sequence). The CDR3 sequence is 17 residues long.